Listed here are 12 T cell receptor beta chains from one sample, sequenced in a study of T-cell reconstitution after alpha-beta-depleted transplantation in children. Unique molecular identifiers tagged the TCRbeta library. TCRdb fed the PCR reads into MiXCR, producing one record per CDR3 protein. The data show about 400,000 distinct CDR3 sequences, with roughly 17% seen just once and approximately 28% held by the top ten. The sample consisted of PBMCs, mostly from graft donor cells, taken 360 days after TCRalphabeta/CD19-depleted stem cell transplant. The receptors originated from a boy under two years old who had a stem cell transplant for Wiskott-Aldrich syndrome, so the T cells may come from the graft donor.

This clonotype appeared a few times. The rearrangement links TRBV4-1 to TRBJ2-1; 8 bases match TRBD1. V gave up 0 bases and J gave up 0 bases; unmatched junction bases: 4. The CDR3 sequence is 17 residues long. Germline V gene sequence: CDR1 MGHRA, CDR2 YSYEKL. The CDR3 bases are TGCGCCAGCAGCCAAGACAGGACAGGGAGCTCCTACAATGAGCAGTTCTTC. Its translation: CASSQDRTGSSYNEQFF.

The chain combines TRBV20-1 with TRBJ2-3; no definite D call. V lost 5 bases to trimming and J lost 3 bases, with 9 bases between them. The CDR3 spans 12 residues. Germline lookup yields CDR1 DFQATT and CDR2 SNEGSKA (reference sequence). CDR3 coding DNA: TGCAGTGCTCGCTTTGGAACAGATACGCAGTATTTT. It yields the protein CSARFGTDTQYF.

CDR3 protein: CASSDGGPPMKQFF. The CDR3 DNA follows: TGCGCCAGCAGTGATGGGGGACCTCCAATGAAGCAGTTCTTC. The rearrangement uses TRBV10-2 and TRBJ2-1; perhaps D is TRBD1 or TRBD2 (5 bases each). The V and J ends lost 3 bases and 11 bases respectively, with 17 bases between them. The CDR3 is made up of 14 amino acids. Per the germline V gene, CDR1 is WSHSY and CDR2 is SAAADI.

The CDR3 loop is CASSVDPSRGGTQYF. CDR3 nucleotides: TGTGCCAGCAGCGTAGATCCCAGCAGAGGAGGGACCCAGTACTTC. The V call is TRBV9, the J call TRBJ2-5; D may be TRBD2 (5 bases). The CDR3 is 15 residues long. Germline-derived CDR1 and CDR2 are SGDLS and YYNGEE. V dropped 0 bases and J dropped 7 bases, with 16 bases sitting between them.

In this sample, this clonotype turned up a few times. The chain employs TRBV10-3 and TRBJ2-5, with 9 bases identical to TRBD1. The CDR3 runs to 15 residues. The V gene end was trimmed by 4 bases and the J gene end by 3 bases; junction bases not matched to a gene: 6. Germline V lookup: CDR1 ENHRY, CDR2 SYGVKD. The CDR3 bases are TGTGCCATCAGTGGCGGACAGGGGAGCGAAGAGACCCAGTACTTC. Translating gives CAISGGQGSEETQYF.

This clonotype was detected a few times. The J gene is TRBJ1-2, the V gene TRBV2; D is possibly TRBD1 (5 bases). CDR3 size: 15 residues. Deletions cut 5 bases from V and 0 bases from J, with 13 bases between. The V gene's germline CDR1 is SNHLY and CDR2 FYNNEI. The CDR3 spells CASSRGGNTNYGYTF. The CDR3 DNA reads TGTGCCAGCAGTCGGGGCGGGAATACTAACTATGGCTACACCTTC.

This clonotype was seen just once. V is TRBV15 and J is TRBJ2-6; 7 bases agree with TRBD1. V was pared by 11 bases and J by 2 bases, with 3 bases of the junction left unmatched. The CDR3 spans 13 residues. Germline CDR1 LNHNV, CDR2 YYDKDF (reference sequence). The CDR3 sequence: CASQGAGANVLTF. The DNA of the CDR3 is TGTGCCTCGCAGGGGGCTGGGGCCAACGTCCTGACTTTC.

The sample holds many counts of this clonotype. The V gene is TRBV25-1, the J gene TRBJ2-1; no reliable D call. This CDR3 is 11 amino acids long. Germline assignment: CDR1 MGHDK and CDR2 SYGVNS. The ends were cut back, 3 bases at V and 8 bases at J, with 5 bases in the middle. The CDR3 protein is CASSDFYEQFF. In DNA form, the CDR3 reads TGTGCCAGCAGTGACTTTTATGAGCAGTTCTTC. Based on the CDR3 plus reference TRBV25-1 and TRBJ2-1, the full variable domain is EADIYQTPRYLVIGTGKKITLECSQTMGHDKMYWYQQDPGMELHLIHYSYGVNSTEKGDLSSESTVSRIRTEHFPLTLESARPSHTSQYLCASSDFYEQFFGPGTRLTVL.

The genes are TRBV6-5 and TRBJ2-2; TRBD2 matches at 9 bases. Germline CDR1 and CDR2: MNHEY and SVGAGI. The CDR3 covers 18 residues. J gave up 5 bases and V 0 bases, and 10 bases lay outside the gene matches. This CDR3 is CASSYSNPGTSRTGELFF. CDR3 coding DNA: TGTGCCAGCAGTTACTCGAATCCAGGGACTAGCCGTACCGGGGAGCTGTTTTTT.

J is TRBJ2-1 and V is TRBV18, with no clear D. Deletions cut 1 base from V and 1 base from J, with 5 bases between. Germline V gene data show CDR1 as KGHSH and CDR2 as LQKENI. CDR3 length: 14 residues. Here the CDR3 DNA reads TGTGCCAGCTCACCACTAGTTTCCTACAATGAGCAGTTCTTC. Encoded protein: CASSPLVSYNEQFF.

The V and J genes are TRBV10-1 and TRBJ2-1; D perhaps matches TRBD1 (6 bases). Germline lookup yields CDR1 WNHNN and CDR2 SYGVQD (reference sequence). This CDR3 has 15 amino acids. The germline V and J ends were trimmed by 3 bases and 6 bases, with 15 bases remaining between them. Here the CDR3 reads CASSDRGQPSNEQFF. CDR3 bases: TGCGCCAGCAGTGACCGCGGACAGCCTTCCAATGAGCAGTTCTTC.

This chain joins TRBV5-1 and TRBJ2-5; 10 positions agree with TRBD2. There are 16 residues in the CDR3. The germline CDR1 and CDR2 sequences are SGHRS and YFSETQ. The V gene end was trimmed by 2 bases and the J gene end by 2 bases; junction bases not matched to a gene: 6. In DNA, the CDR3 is TGCGCCAGCAGCTTAGACCTAGCGGGGGCGCAAGAGACCCAGTACTTC. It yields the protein CASSLDLAGAQETQYF.